This entry describes one TCR beta chain. In the authors' workflow: It was from reference gene primer amplification that nucleated cell counts were estimated. Profiled with immunoSEQ multiplex PCR; TCRdb holds only in-frame clones, not every one. The V and J calls and clone size are taken from that table; D and trimming were inferred from the DNA. The data contain 120,000 or so clones, 87% of them singletons. This entry comes from a study of blood T cell repertoires in COVID-19. The CDR3 loop spans 17 amino acids. Germline values: CDR1 MGHDK, CDR2 SYGVNS. The ends lost 3 bases at V and 7 bases at J; junction bases unmatched: 13.

Sequenced material: peripheral blood. The chain is built from TRBV25-1 and TRBJ2-1, with 9 bases lining up with TRBD2. The clonotype comes from a woman aged 55-70 years with acute or convalescent COVID-19. In nucleotides, the CDR3 is TGTGCCAGCAGTGATCCCCTTAGCGGGAGAGGGTTAAATGAGCAGTTCTTC. This encodes CASSDPLSGRGLNEQFF. The complete variable domain, with remaining parts taken from reference TRBV25-1 and TRBJ2-1, reads EADIYQTPRYLVIGTGKKITLECSQTMGHDKMYWYQQDPGMELHLIHYSYGVNSTEKGDLSSESTVSRIRTEHFPLTLESARPSHTSQYLCASSDPLSGRGLNEQFFGPGTRLTVL.